This T cell receptor (beta chain) emerged from a study of radiation and T cells in renal cell carcinoma. Profiled with immunoSEQ multiplex PCR; TCRdb holds only in-frame clones, not every one. Here the sample spans over 55,000 clones, 70% to 80% being singletons. Germline CDR1 is MNHEY and CDR2 is SVGAGI. The CDR3 has 14 amino acids. V lost 6 bases, J lost 3 bases, and 14 bases lay in between. Specified time point: blood 2 weeks post-SBRT. The treatment here: 15 Gy SBRT to primary tumor, nephrectomy 4 weeks later. The TCR comes from a man aged 55 to 70 with renal cell carcinoma. The sequencing here drew on blood, taken from a patient whose treatment included radiotherapy and nephrectomy. The chain links TRBV6-5 to TRBJ2-5; D ambiguous. CDR3 sequence reads: CASRLLGGEETQYF. The CDR3 coding sequence is TGTGCCAGCAGGCTCCTAGGTGGGGAAGAGACCCAGTACTTC.